The 20 T cell receptor beta chains below were found in one sample sequenced in a study of memory CD4+ T cells and cytomegalovirus serostatus. The sort gate was single viable CD3+CD4+CD8-CD45RO+ cells for memory CD4+ T cells. This table comes from immunoSEQ multiplex PCR, and its TCRdb copy is limited to in-frame clones, with some not included. The repertoire holds approximately 53,000 clones, with around 80% as singletons. Source material: memory CD4+ T cells from blood. These receptor sequences come from an adult in good health and CMV-seronegative.

In nucleotides, the CDR3 is TGTGCCAGCAGCTTACGGACTAGCGGGAGTGGCCCCTACGAGCAGTACTTC. Amino acids: CASSLRTSGSGPYEQYF. V gene TRBV11-2 combines with J gene TRBJ2-7; 13 positions match TRBD2. V gave up 2 bases and J gave up 2 bases; unmatched junction bases: 6. The CDR3 spans 17 residues. Germline values: CDR1 SGHAT, CDR2 FQNNGV. The full variable domain, rest sourced from reference TRBV11-2 and TRBJ2-7, is EAGVAQSPRYKIIEKRQSVAFWCNPISGHATLYWYQQILGQGPKLLIQFQNNGVVDDSQLPKDRFSAERLKGVDSTLKIQPAKLEDSAVYLCASSLRTSGSGPYEQYFGPGTRLTVT.

V usage is TRBV6-5 and J usage is TRBJ2-1; possibly TRBD1 or TRBD2 for D (5 bases each). Germline assignment: CDR1 MNHEY and CDR2 SVGAGI. This CDR3 has 13 residues. Trimming removed 5 bases at V and 9 bases at J, with 14 bases between. The CDR3 DNA reads as TGTGCCAGCAGTCAGGGACCCCTCGGTGAGCAGTTCTTC. Protein: CASSQGPLGEQFF.

J is TRBJ1-4 and V is TRBV30; D may be TRBD1 (5 bases). The germline V and J ends were trimmed by 5 bases and 3 bases, with 10 bases remaining between them. The CDR3 runs 13 residues. CDR1 is GTSNPN, CDR2 SVGIG, per germline (reference sequence). The CDR3 sequence: CAWGRDSNEKLFF. CDR3 in DNA: TGTGCCTGGGGAAGGGACTCTAATGAAAAACTGTTTTTT.

V and J are TRBV6-1 and TRBJ1-3; the D is unclear. CDR3 length: 15 residues. The V end lost 4 bases, the J end lost 0 bases, and 10 bases lay between the germline ends. Per germline, CDR1 MNHNS and CDR2 SASEGT. The CDR3 coding sequence is TGTGCCAGCAGTGGCCACATACTCTCTGGAAACACCATATATTTT. Translated: CASSGHILSGNTIYF.

The chain combines TRBV5-1 with TRBJ2-7; 8 nucleotides align to TRBD1. V was pared by 0 bases and J by 5 bases, with 4 bases of the junction left unmatched. The CDR3 totals 14 residues. The germline CDR1 and CDR2 sequences are SGHRS and YFSETQ. CDR3 residues: CASSLAYRGDEQYF. The DNA for the CDR3 is TGCGCCAGCAGCTTGGCTTACAGGGGGGACGAGCAGTACTTC.

The CDR3 nucleotides read TGCGCCAGCAGAGCGAACGGGAGGGCGGGAGATACGCAGTATTTT. This codes for CASRANGRAGDTQYF. The chain couples TRBV5-1 to TRBJ2-3; 8 nucleotides match TRBD2. CDR1 is SGHRS and CDR2 is YFSETQ in the germline V gene. After removal of 5 bases from V and 5 bases from J, the junction contained 10 bases not matched to a gene. The length of the CDR3 is 15 residues.

In its sample, this clone was seen a few times. The CDR3 nucleotides are TGTGCCAGCAGCGTTGATAGGACGGGCTATGGCTACACCTTC. Translated, it gives CASSVDRTGYGYTF. This rearrangement joins TRBV9 to TRBJ1-2; D remains unclear. There are 14 residues in the CDR3. The ends were cut back, 2 bases at V and 4 bases at J, with 12 bases in the middle. The germline CDR1 and CDR2 sequences are SGDLS and YYNGEE.

This chain uses TRBV10-3 with TRBJ2-7; D possibly matches TRBD1 or TRBD2 (7 bases each). Trimming took off 4 bases at V and 4 bases at J, with 14 bases between the two ends. Germline lookup yields CDR1 ENHRY and CDR2 SYGVKD. CDR3 length: 14 residues. The CDR3 DNA reads as TGTGCCATCAGTGTTTCAGGGGGGGAATACGAGCAGTACTTC. Protein sequence: CAISVSGGEYEQYF.

The chain uses TRBV9 and TRBJ2-7; possible D gene TRBD2, 6 bases. Looked up from germline, CDR1 is SGDLS and CDR2 is YYNGEE. The CDR3 loop spans 15 amino acids. V was clipped by 3 bases and J by 6 bases, with 19 bases between them. This CDR3 is CASSGAGAVPGEQYF. The CDR3 nucleotides are TGTGCCAGCAGCGGAGCGGGCGCGGTGCCGGGCGAGCAGTACTTC.

The chain has TRBV2 and TRBJ1-1, with D perhaps matching TRBD1 (5 bases). The CDR3 spans 13 residues. CDR1 and CDR2 from the germline V gene are SNHLY and FYNNEI. With 4 bases removed from V and 6 bases from J, the gap between germline ends came to 12 bases. The CDR3 DNA reads TGTGCCAGCAGTGGGGGGGGAGGGCCTGAAGCTTTCTTT. Protein product: CASSGGGGPEAFF. Filled out from reference TRBV2 and TRBJ1-1, the complete variable domain reads EPEVTQTPSHQVTQMGQEVILRCVPISNHLYFYWYRQILGQKVEFLVSFYNNEISEKSEIFDDQFSVERPDGSNFTLKIRSTKLEDSAMYFCASSGGGGPEAFFGQGTRLTVV.

Only a few counts were recorded for this clone. The chain recombines TRBV7-9 with TRBJ2-7; D is unclear. The V gene lost 7 bases and the J gene lost 5 bases, with 12 bases spanning the gap. CDR3 length: 12 residues. Germline assignment: CDR1 SEHNR and CDR2 FQNEAQ (reference sequence). CDR3 amino acids: CASTSRPNEQYF. In DNA form, the CDR3 reads TGTGCCAGCACCTCACGTCCCAACGAGCAGTACTTC.

The rearrangement joins TRBV28 to TRBJ1-1; 8 bases are a match to TRBD1. This CDR3 is 15 amino acids long. Germline CDR1 is MDHEN and CDR2 is SYDVKM. The V segment lost 6 bases and the J segment 4 bases; nucleotides outside the gene matches: 10. CDR3 sequence (DNA): TGTGCCAGCAGCCGGAGGACAGGGAAGGGCACTGAAGCTTTCTTT. Translated: CASSRRTGKGTEAFF.

V and J are TRBV6-5 and TRBJ2-1, with TRBD1 identical over 9 bases. CDR3 length equals 13 residues. Germline lookup yields CDR1 MNHEY and CDR2 SVGAGI. With 2 bases clipped from V and 9 bases from J, the junction kept 2 bases outside the gene matches. CDR3 sequence (DNA): TGTGCCAGCAGTTACCTGACAGGGGGTGAGCAGTTCTTC. This codes for CASSYLTGGEQFF.

This chain links TRBV27 with TRBJ2-7; possibly TRBD1 or TRBD2 for D (5 bases each). From germline, CDR1 is MNHEY and CDR2 SMNVEV (reference sequence). The CDR3 has 14 amino acids. The V gene lost 6 bases and the J gene lost 2 bases, with 14 bases spanning the gap. The CDR3 spells CASRLTGPTYEQYF. The CDR3 region has the DNA TGTGCCAGCAGGTTAACGGGACCAACCTACGAGCAGTACTTC.

The chain uses TRBV6-1 and TRBJ1-5; a weak D match, TRBD1 (5 bases). Germline CDR1 reads MNHNS; CDR2 reads SASEGT. The CDR3 extends over 15 amino acids. Trimming took 4 bases from V and 2 from J, leaving 12 bases between them. The CDR3 sequence is CASSAGVVGNQPQHF. The CDR3 bases are TGTGCCAGCAGTGCGGGGGTAGTGGGCAATCAGCCCCAGCATTTT.

This clone was detected only a few times. V and J are TRBV29-1 and TRBJ2-5, with 7 bases matching TRBD1. The CDR3 runs to 13 residues. Germline lookup yields CDR1 SQVTM and CDR2 ANQGSEA. J lost 5 bases, V lost 1 base, and 4 bases had no gene match. This CDR3 reads CSVEASRGETQYF. The CDR3 DNA is TGCAGCGTTGAAGCCTCCAGGGGGGAGACCCAGTACTTC. Full variable domain (rest looked up from reference TRBV29-1 and TRBJ2-5): SAVISQKPSRDICQRGTSLTIQCQVDSQVTMMFWYRQQPGQSLTLIATANQGSEATYESGFVIDKFPISRPNLTFSTLTVSNMSPEDSSIYLCSVEASRGETQYFGPGTRLLVL.

This chain connects TRBV9 to TRBJ2-7; maybe TRBD2 (5 bases). This CDR3 is built from 15 residues. The ends were cut back, 4 bases at V and 4 bases at J, with 18 bases in the middle. In germline, CDR1 is SGDLS, CDR2 YYNGEE. This CDR3 reads CASSPSAAGGYEQYF. The DNA of the CDR3 is TGTGCCAGCAGCCCTTCCGCGGCAGGAGGATACGAGCAGTACTTC.

The rearrangement joins TRBV7-8 to TRBJ2-5; a possible D gene is TRBD2 (6 bases). The CDR3 is made up of 16 amino acids. V lost 0 bases and J 1 base, leaving 12 bases between the germline ends. Looked up from germline, CDR1 is SGHVS and CDR2 is FQNEAQ. In nucleotides, the CDR3 is TGTGCCAGCAGCTTAGCGTGGGGGGTCCGCCAAGAGACCCAGTACTTC. Encoded protein: CASSLAWGVRQETQYF.

V is TRBV6-6 and J is TRBJ2-5, with 9 bases matching TRBD1. The V gene's germline CDR1 is MNHNY and CDR2 SVGAGI (reference sequence). This CDR3 has 13 residues. Trimming at V came to 6 bases and at J to 4 bases, leaving 3 bases not matched to a gene. The CDR3 sequence: CASRDRGPETQYF. CDR3 nucleotide sequence: TGTGCCAGCAGGGACAGGGGCCCAGAGACCCAGTACTTC.

The V and J genes are TRBV28 and TRBJ1-2; D is possibly TRBD1 (5 bases). The length of the CDR3 is 16 residues. In germline, CDR1 is MDHEN, CDR2 SYDVKM. V was shortened by 7 bases and J by 3 bases, with 21 bases between the two germline ends. Written as DNA, the CDR3 is TGTGCCAGCACTCCACACCAGACGGGACTAGACTATGGCTACACCTTC. Protein product: CASTPHQTGLDYGYTF.